The TCR beta chain under discussion was sequenced for a study of beta chain features in type 1 diabetes. What was sequenced were expressed TCRB transcripts, since all of the isolated RNA had been reverse transcribed. The table came from immunoSEQ multiplex PCR; TCRdb's copy has only in-frame clones and leaves some out. This table holds about 40,000 clones, 49% found once. Study-wide results and limits: A definitive answer on HLA type influencing TCRB rearrangement was not reached here. VDJ junctions from patients with type 1 diabetes contained fewer insertions and more deletions.

A note on this clone: The antigen remains undetermined.

This TCR came from a young woman in good health. The material sequenced was central memory CD4+ T cells from blood.

In DNA, the CDR3 is TGCGCCAGCAGCTTGGCCGTGTCAGGGGGTCACGGGGAGCTGTTTTTT. Translation gives CASSLAVSGGHGELFF. The rearrangement uses TRBV5-1 and TRBJ2-2, with 7 bases that match TRBD1. Losses at the gene ends were 0 bases for V and 7 bases for J; bases not matched to a gene: 9. This CDR3 is 16 amino acids long. The germline CDR1 and CDR2 sequences are SGHRS and YFSETQ. Together with reference TRBV5-1 and TRBJ2-2, the CDR3 gives the full variable domain: KAGVTQTPRYLIKTRGQQVTLSCSPISGHRSVSWYQQTPGQGLQFLFEYFSETQRNKGNFPGRFSGRQFSNSRSEMNVSTLELGDSALYLCASSLAVSGGHGELFFGEGSRLTVL.